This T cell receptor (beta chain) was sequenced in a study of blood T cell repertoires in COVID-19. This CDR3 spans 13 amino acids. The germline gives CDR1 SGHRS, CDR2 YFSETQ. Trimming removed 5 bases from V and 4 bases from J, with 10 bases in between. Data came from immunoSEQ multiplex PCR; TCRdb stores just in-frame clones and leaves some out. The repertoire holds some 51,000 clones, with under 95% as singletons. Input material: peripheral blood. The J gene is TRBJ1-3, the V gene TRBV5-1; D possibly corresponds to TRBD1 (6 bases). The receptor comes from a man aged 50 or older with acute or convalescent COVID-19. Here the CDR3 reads CASRSGTGNTIYF. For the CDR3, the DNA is TGCGCCAGCAGATCCGGGACAGGAAACACCATATATTTT.